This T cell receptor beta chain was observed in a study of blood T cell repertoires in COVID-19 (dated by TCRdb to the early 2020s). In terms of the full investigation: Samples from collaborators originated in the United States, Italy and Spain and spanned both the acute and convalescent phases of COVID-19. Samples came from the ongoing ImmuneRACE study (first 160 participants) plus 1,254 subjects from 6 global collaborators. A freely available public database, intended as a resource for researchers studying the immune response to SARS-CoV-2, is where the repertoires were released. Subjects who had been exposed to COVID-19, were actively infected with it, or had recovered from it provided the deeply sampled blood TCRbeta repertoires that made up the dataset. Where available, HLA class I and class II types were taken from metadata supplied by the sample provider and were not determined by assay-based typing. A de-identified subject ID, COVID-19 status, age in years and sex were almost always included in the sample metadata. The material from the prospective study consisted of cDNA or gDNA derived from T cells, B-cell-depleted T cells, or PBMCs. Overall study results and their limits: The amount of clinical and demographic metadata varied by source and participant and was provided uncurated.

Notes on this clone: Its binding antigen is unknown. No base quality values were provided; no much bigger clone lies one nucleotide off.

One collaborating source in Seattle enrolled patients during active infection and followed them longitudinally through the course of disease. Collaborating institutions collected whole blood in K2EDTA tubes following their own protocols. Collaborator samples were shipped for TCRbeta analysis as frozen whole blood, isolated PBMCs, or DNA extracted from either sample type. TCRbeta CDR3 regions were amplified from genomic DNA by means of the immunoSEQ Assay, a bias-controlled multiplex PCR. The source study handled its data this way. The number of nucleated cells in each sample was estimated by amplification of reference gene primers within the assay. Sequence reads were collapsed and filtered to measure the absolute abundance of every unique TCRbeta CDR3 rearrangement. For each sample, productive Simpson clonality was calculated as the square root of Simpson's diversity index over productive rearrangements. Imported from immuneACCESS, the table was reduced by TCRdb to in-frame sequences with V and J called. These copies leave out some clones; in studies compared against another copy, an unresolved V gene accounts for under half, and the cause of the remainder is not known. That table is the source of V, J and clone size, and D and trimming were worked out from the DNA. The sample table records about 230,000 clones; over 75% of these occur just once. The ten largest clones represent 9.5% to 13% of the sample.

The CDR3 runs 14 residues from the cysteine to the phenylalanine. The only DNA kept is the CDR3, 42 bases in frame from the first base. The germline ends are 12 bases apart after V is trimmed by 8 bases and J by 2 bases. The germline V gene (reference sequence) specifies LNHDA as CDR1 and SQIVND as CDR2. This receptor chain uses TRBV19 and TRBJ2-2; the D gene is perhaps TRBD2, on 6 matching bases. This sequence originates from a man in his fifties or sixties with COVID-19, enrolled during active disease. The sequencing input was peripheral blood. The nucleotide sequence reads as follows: TGTGCCAGTTCCCCCGGGACTAACACCGGGGAGCTGTTTTTT. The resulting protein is CASSPGTNTGELFF.